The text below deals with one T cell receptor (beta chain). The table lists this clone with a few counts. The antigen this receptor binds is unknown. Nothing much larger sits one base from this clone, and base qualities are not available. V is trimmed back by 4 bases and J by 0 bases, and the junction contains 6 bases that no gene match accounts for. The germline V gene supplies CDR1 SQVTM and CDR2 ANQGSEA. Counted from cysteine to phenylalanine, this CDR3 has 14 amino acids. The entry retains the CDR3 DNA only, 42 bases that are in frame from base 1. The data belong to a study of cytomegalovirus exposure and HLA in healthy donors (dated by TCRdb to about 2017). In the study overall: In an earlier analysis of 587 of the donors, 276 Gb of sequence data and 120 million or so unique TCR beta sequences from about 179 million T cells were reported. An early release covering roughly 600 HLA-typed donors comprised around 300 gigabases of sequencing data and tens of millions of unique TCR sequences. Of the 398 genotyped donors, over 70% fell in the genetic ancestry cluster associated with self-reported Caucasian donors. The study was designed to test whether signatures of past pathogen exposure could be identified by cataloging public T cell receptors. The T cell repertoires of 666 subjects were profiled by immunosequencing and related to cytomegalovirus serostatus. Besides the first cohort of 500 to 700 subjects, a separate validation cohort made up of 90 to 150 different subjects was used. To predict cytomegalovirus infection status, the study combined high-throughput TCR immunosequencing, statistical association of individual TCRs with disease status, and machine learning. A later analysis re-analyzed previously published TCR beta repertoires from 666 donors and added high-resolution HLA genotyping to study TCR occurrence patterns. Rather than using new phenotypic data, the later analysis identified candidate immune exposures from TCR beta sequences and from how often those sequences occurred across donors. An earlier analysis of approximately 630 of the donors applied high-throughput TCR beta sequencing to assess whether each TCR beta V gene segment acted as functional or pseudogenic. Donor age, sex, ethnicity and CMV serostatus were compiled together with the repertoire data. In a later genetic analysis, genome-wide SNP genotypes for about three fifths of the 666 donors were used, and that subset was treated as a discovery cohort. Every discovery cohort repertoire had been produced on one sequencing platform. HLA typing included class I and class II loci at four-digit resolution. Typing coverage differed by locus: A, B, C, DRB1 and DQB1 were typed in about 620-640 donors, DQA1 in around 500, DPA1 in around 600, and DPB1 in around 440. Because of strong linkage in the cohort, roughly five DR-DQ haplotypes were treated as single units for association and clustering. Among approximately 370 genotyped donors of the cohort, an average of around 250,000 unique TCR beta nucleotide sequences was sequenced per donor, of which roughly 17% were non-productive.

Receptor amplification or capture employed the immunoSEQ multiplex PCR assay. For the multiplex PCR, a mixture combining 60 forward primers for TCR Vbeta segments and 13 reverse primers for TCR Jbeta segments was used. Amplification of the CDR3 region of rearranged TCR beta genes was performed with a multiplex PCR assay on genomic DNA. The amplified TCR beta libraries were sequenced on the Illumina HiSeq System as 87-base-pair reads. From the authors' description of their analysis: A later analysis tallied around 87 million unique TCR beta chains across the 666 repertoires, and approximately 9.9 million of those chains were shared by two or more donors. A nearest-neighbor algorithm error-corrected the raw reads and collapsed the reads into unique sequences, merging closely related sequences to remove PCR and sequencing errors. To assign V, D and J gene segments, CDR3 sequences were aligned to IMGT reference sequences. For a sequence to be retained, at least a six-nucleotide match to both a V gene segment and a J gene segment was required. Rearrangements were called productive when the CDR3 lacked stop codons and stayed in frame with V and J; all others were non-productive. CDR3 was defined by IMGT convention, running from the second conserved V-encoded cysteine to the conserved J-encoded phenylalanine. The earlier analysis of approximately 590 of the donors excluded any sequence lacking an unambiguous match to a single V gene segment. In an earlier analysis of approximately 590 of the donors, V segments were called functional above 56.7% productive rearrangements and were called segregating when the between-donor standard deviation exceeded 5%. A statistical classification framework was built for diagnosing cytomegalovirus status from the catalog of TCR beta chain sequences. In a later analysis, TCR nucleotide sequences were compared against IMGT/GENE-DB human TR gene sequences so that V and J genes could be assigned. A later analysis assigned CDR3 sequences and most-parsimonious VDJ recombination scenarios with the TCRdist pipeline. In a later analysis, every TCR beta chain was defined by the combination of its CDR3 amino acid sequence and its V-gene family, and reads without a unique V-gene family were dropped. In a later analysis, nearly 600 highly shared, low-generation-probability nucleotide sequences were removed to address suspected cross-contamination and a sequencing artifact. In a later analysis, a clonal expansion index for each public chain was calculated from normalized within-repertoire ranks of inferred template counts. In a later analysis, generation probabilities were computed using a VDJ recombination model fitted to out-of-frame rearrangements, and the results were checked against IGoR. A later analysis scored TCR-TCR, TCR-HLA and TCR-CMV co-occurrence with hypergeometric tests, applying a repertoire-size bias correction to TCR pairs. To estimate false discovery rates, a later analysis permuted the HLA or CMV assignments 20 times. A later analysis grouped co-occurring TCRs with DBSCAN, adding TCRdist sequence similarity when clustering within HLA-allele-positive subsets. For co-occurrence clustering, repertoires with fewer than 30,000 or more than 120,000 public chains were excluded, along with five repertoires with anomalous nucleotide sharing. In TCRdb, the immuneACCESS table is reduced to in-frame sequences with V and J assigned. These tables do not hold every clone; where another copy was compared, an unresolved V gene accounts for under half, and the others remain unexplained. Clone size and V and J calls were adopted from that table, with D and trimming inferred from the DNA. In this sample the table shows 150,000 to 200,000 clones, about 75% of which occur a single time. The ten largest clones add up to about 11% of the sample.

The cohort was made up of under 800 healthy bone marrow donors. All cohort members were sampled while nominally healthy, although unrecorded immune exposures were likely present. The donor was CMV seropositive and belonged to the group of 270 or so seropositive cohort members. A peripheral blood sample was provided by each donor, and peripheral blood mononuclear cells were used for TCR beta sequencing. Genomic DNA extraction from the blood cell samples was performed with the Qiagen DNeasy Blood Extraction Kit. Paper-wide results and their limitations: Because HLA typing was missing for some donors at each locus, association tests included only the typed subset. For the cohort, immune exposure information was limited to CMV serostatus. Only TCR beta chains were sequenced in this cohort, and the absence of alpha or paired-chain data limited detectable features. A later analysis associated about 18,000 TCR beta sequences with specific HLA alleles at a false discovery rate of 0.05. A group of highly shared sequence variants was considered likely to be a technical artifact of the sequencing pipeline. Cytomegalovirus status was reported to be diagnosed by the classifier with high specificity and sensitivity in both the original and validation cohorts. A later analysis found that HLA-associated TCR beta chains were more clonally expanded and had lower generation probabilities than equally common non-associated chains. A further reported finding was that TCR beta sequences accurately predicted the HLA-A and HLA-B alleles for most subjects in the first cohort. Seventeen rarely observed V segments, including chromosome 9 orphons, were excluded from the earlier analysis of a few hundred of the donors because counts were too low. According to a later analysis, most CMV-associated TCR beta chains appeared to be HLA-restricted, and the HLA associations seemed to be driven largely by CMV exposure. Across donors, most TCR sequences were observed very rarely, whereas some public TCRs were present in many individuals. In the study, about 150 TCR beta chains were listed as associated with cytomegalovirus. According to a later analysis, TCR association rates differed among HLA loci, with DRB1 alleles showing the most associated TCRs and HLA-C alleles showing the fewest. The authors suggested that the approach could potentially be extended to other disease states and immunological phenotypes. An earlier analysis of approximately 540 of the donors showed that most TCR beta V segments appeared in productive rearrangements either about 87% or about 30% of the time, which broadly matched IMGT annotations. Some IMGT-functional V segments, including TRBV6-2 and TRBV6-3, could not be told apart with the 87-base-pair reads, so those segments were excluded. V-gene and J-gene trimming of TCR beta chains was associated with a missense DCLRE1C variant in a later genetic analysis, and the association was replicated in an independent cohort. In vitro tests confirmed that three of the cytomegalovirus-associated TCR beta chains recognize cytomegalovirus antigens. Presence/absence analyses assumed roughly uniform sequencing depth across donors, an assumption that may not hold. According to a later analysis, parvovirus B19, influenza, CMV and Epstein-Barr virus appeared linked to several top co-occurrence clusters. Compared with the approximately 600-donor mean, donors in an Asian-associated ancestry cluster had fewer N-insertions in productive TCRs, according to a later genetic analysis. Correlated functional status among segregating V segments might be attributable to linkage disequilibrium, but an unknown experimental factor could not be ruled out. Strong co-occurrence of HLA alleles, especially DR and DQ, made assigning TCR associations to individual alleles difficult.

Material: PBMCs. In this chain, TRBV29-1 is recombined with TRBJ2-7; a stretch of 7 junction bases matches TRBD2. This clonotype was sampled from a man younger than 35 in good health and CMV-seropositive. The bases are TGCAGCGTTGTACCGGGACTACACTCCTACGAGCAGTACTTC. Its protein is CSVVPGLHSYEQYF.